Listed here are 11 T cell receptor beta chains from one sample, sequenced in a study of blood T cell repertoires in COVID-19. The repertoire was sequenced with immunoSEQ multiplex PCR; TCRdb's copy has only in-frame clones and lacks some. The profile covers about 170,000 clones, with roughly 88% appearing a single time and approximately 7% taken by the ten largest. What was sequenced was peripheral blood. The receptors come from a man of 80 years or more with COVID-19, enrolled during active disease.

This chain connects TRBV25-1 to TRBJ1-4; possibly TRBD1 for D (6 bases). V dropped 0 bases and J dropped 4 bases, with 9 bases sitting between them. In germline, CDR1 is MGHDK, CDR2 SYGVNS. The CDR3 runs 15 residues. The DNA for the CDR3 is TGTGCCAGCAGTGAATATGGGGGCGGTAATGAAAAACTGTTTTTT. This gives the protein CASSEYGGGNEKLFF.

The rearrangement joins TRBV11-3 to TRBJ1-1, with D possibly being TRBD1 (6 bases). V was clipped by 6 bases and J by 4 bases, with 12 bases between them. The CDR3 contains 13 residues. From germline, CDR1 is SGHNT and CDR2 YENEEA. The CDR3 protein is CASSLTGLTEAFF. The CDR3 DNA reads as TGTGCCAGCAGTTTAACAGGGCTCACTGAAGCTTTCTTT.

On this clone itself: This CDR3 is also generated by other DNA sequences in the sample. This sequence joins TRBV7-2 and TRBJ2-7, with TRBD2 matching over 13 bases. The CDR3 spans 15 residues. The junction had 3 bases not matched to a gene; V was cut back by 1 base and J by 6 bases. In germline, CDR1 is SGHTA, CDR2 FQGNSA. The CDR3 bases are TGTGCCAGCAGCTTAGGGACTAGCGGGGGCGGCGAGCAGTACTTC. Translating gives CASSLGTSGGGEQYF. Full variable domain (missing parts from reference TRBV7-2 and TRBJ2-7): GAGVSQSPSNKVTEKGKDVELRCDPISGHTALYWYRQSLGQGLEFLIYFQGNSAPDKSGLPSDRFSAERTGGSVSTLTIQRTQQEDSAVYLCASSLGTSGGGEQYFGPGTRLTVT.

This clone has only a few counts. The rearrangement joins TRBV5-1 to TRBJ1-2; D remains ambiguous. The CDR3 is 13 amino acids. CDR1 is SGHRS and CDR2 is YFSETQ in the germline V gene. V was clipped by 0 bases and J by 7 bases, with 10 bases between them. The CDR3 here is CASSLGGNSGYTF. The DNA of the CDR3 is TGCGCCAGCAGCTTGGGAGGGAATAGTGGCTACACCTTC. The full variable domain, rest sourced from reference TRBV5-1 and TRBJ1-2, is KAGVTQTPRYLIKTRGQQVTLSCSPISGHRSVSWYQQTPGQGLQFLFEYFSETQRNKGNFPGRFSGRQFSNSRSEMNVSTLELGDSALYLCASSLGGNSGYTFGSGTRLTVV.

The chain links TRBV10-2 to TRBJ2-5; 10 nucleotides line up with TRBD2. Germline V gene sequence: CDR1 WSHSY, CDR2 SAAADI. Trimming removed 8 bases from V and 4 bases from J; junction bases left unmatched: 10. CDR3 length equals 15 residues. CDR3 loop: CASGSGGRLSETQYF. Here the CDR3 DNA reads TGCGCCAGCGGTAGCGGGGGGCGCCTTTCAGAGACCCAGTACTTC.

This clone was observed a few times. The chain is built from TRBV11-3 and TRBJ1-6; D is possibly TRBD1 (6 bases). Germline CDR1 and CDR2: SGHNT and YENEEA. Trimming removed 5 bases from V and 10 bases from J, with 15 bases in between. The CDR3 has 14 residues. CDR3 sequence (DNA): TGTGCCAGCAGCACCCAGGGGCTGGACTCACCCCTCCACTTT. Translating gives CASSTQGLDSPLHF.

The chain recombines TRBV19 with TRBJ2-5; D gene ambiguous. CDR1 LNHDA and CDR2 SQIVND come from the germline V gene (reference sequence). Between the trimmed V and J ends, which lost 6 bases and 8 bases, there was a span of 19 bases. This CDR3 has 14 residues. CDR3 nucleotide sequence: TGTGCCAGTAGCATATTAACTCCCAAGAGAACCCAGTACTTC. This codes for CASSILTPKRTQYF.

The chain is built from TRBV24-1 and TRBJ1-5, with D tentatively TRBD1 (5 bases). Germline values: CDR1 KGHDR, CDR2 SFDVKD. With 7 bases removed from V and 11 bases from J, the gap between germline ends came to 11 bases. The CDR3 loop spans 11 amino acids. CDR3: CATSRGGAQHF. The CDR3 coding sequence is TGTGCCACCAGCCGTGGAGGGGCCCAGCATTTT.

V usage is TRBV6-5 and J usage is TRBJ2-3, with a tentative D call TRBD2 (6 bases). Germline assignment: CDR1 MNHEY and CDR2 SVGAGI. Trimming cost V 2 bases and J 3 bases, with 12 bases left between them. This CDR3 has 15 residues. This CDR3 reads CASSYMGGGTDTQYF. In nucleotides, the CDR3 is TGTGCCAGCAGTTACATGGGAGGAGGAACAGATACGCAGTATTTT.

The chain employs TRBV3-1 (or the pseudogene TRBV3-2) and TRBJ1-1; D not resolved. Germline CDR1 and CDR2: LGHDT and YNNKEL (reference sequence). V was trimmed by 4 bases and J by 0 bases, leaving 9 bases between them. The CDR3 runs to 14 residues. CDR3 DNA: TGTGCCAGCAGCCCACTCGAAATGAACACTGAAGCTTTCTTT. Translation gives CASSPLEMNTEAFF.

The rearrangement joins TRBV7-9 to TRBJ2-5, with D unclear. Trimming shortened V by 1 base and J by 7 bases, and 7 bases separated the two germline ends. Germline V gives CDR1 SEHNR, CDR2 FQNEAQ (reference sequence). The CDR3 covers 12 residues. The CDR3 protein is CASSLERVTQYF. CDR3 coding DNA: TGTGCCAGCAGCTTAGAGCGCGTGACCCAGTACTTC.